These T cell receptor beta chains were read from a single sample in a study of shared clonotypes between healthy human individuals. Produced via immunoSEQ multiplex PCR; TCRdb's table is partial and in-frame only. The sample records about 980,000 clones, around 80% being singletons. Sequenced: memory CD4+ T cells sorted from blood. The receptor source for this set is a man aged 18 to 30 in good health. Each CDR3 is given with its conserved first and last residue. D genes are given only for firm matches. For some rows the clone size is stated as once, few or many, or as a class when expanded; others skip it.

TRBJ2-1 TRBV6-5 - once TGTGCCAGCAGTTTGGGGGCCCTCCCCCCGGAGAATGAGCAGTTCTTC CASSLGALPPENEQFF
TRBJ2-2 TRBV5-1 TRBD1 - TGCGCCAGCAGCCCAAGGACAGGGGCGGACACCGGGGAGCTGTTTTTT CASSPRTGADTGELFF
TRBJ1-1 TRBV10-1 - - TGCGCCAGCAGTGATGGAGGCTATGAAGCTTTCTTT CASSDGGYEAFF
TRBJ1-2 TRBV10-3 - few TGTGCCATCAGTGAACAGGTTAACTATGGCTACACCTTC CAISEQVNYGYTF
TRBJ1-1 TRBV7-9 TRBD1 - TGTGCCAGCAGCTTAGGGCGGGGACAGGGAGAATTGAACACTGAAGCTTTCTTT CASSLGRGQGELNTEAFF
TRBJ1-5 TRBV6-6 - - TGTGCCAGCAGGATATACGAACAGCCCCAGCATTTT CASRIYEQPQHF
TRBJ1-4 TRBV30 - - TGTGCCTGGAGTCGTATTTCGGGACGGAGTGAAAAACTGTTTTTT CAWSRISGRSEKLFF
TRBJ1-6 TRBV7-9 TRBD1 - TGTGCCAGCAGCTCGGACAGGGGACAGTTCACCCTCCACTTT CASSSDRGQFTLHF
TRBJ1-5 TRBV6-6 - few TGTGCCAGCAGCAAACAAGGGGGCAATCAGCCCCAGCATTTT CASSKQGGNQPQHF
TRBJ1-1 TRBV2 - - TGTGCCAGCAATTACGACCGAGGACCCATGAACACTGAAGCTTTCTTT CASNYDRGPMNTEAFF
TRBJ2-6 TRBV5-6 TRBD1 once TGTGCCAGCAGCTCCAGGACAGGGCCCTTCTCTGGGGCCAACGTCCTGACTTTC CASSSRTGPFSGANVLTF